The clone carrying this TCR beta chain was observed a single time. Profiled with immunoSEQ multiplex PCR; TCRdb holds only in-frame clones, not every one. The sample carries approximately 90,000 clones, more than 80% recorded once. These data originate in a study of control samples from healthy donors and cancer patients. The CDR3 length is 16 residues. Germline V gene lookup returns CDR1 SGHNT and CDR2 YYREEE (reference sequence). Trimming shortened V by 4 bases and J by 4 bases, and 20 bases separated the two germline ends. The sequenced sample consisted of blood. The sequence was obtained from a woman aged 25-40 years in good health. The chain is built from TRBV5-4 and TRBJ1-1, with D perhaps matching TRBD1 (5 bases). The DNA for the CDR3 is TGTGCCAGCAGCCACGGGGGAAAGGGCTCTCGCACTGAAGCTTTCTTT. This encodes CASSHGGKGSRTEAFF.